Listed here are 6 T cell receptor beta chains from one sample, sequenced in a study of control samples from healthy donors and cancer patients. The method was immunoSEQ multiplex PCR; TCRdb's version includes in-frame clones alone and lacks a portion of them. In the table there are about 89,000 clones, approximately 86% of which are singletons. The sequencing sample was made of blood. These receptors were taken from a man aged 25 to 40 in good health.

This clone was observed a few times. The chain recombines TRBV27 with TRBJ2-3; 7 bases fit TRBD1. The ends lost 6 bases at V and 1 base at J; junction bases unmatched: 7. The CDR3 has 15 amino acids. The germline gives CDR1 MNHEY, CDR2 SMNVEV (reference sequence). CDR3 amino acids: CASSLTGRGTDTQYF. In DNA form, the CDR3 reads TGTGCCAGCAGCCTGACAGGGCGAGGCACAGATACGCAGTATTTT.

V and J are TRBV21-1 and TRBJ2-7; the tabulated D call, TRBD1, remains unverified against the DNA. TRBV21-1 constitutes a pseudogene. The CDR3 loop spans 14 amino acids. The CDR3 loop is CASSKVQGSYEQYV. CDR3 DNA: TGTGCCAGCAGCAAAGTCCAGGGTAGCTACGAGCAGTACGTC.

The CDR3 sequence: CASGPGGRNEQFF. CDR3 bases: TGCGCCAGCGGCCCGGGCGGGCGGAATGAGCAGTTCTTC. The gene calls are TRBV10-1 and TRBJ2-1; D possibly corresponds to TRBD2 (5 bases). This CDR3 has 13 residues. Trimming removed 8 bases at V and 7 bases at J, with 15 bases between. Germline lookup yields CDR1 WNHNN and CDR2 SYGVQD (reference sequence).

The table lists this clone with a count of one. This sequence joins TRBV7-2 and TRBJ2-1, with 12 bases identical to TRBD2. Germline CDR1 reads SGHTA; CDR2 reads FQGNSA. The CDR3 contains 19 residues. Losses at the gene ends were 5 bases for V and 0 bases for J; bases not matched to a gene: 11. Here the CDR3 DNA reads TGTGCCAGCAGCCCAACCCGGACTAGCGGGGCCAGCTCCTACAATGAGCAGTTCTTC. It codes for CASSPTRTSGASSYNEQFF.

The rearrangement uses TRBV15 and TRBJ2-3, with 7 bases fitting TRBD1. This CDR3 comprises 16 residues. The germline CDR1 and CDR2 sequences are LNHNV and YYDKDF (reference sequence). Germline trimming cut 0 bases from V and 2 bases from J; bases unmatched to any gene: 5. The CDR3 nucleotides are TGTGCCACCAGCAGAGATCGAGGGGGCGTCACAGATACGCAGTATTTT. It is translated as CATSRDRGGVTDTQYF.

V usage is TRBV27 and J usage is TRBJ1-1; maybe TRBD1 (5 bases). CDR3 length: 14 residues. V lost 2 bases and J lost 6, with 13 bases in between. Germline values: CDR1 MNHEY, CDR2 SMNVEV (reference sequence). CDR3 sequence reads: CASSLLGGGAEAFF. DNA for the CDR3: TGTGCCAGCAGTTTACTCGGGGGAGGGGCTGAAGCTTTCTTT.